The 10 T cell receptor beta chains in this list originate from one sample, sequenced in a study of T cell clonality in common variable immunodeficiency. Findings of the study overall: Common variable immunodeficiency TCR beta sequences reportedly had fewer deletions and N-nucleotide insertions.

Using immunoSEQ multiplex PCR, the repertoire was profiled, and TCRdb retains in-frame clones only, with some absent. The repertoire has more than 30,000 clones, none seen only once; the ten largest take roughly 5.4%. No antigen is known for these receptors. Sequencing was done on a sample of peripheral blood mononuclear cells. Receptor source: a human donor with common variable immunodeficiency.

This clone was observed many times. The CDR3 is cut off 3 residues early in the read; its end comes from the germline J gene. The J gene is TRBJ2-3, the V gene TRBV5-5; tentatively, D is TRBD1 (5 bases). Per the germline V gene, CDR1 is SGHKS and CDR2 is YYEKEE (reference sequence). CDR3 size: 15 residues. Trimming shortened V by 4 bases and J by 0 bases, and 12 bases separated the two germline ends. CDR3 protein: CASSRLGLSTDTQYF. The part of the CDR3 DNA that was read is TGTGCCAGCAGCCGGTTGGGGCTGAGCACAGATACG.

This clone came up a few times. The read ends 3 residues shy of where the CDR3 ends; the end is completed using the germline J gene. The rearrangement links TRBV6-2 or TRBV6-3 to TRBJ2-5; possible D gene TRBD2, 6 bases. Trimming pared 2 bases from V and 2 bases from J, leaving 9 bases between. Germline V gene sequence: CDR1 MNHEY, CDR2 SVGEGT. The CDR3 totals 14 residues. The covered CDR3 bases are TGTGCCAGCAGTTACGGGGGGTCTCAAGAGACC. This encodes CASSYGGSQET. The CDR3, in full, reads CASSYGGSQETQYF.

This clone was seen only a few times. The read comes to an end 3 residues before the CDR3 does, leaving the germline J gene to fill in the end. The chain links TRBV11-2 to TRBJ2-1; the match to TRBD1 covers 8 bases. V gave up 3 bases and J gave up 5 bases; unmatched junction bases: 6. CDR1 is SGHAT, CDR2 FQNNGV, per germline. The CDR3 is 15 amino acids. CDR3 in amino acids: CASSFGQGRDNEQFF. CDR3 bases read: TGTGCCAGCAGCTTCGGACAGGGTAGGGACAATGAG.

This clone has only a few counts. The part of the CDR3 DNA that was read is TGCGCCAGCAGCCTGGACAGGTCGGGGACTGAA. Protein product: CASSLDRSGTE. The complete CDR3 protein is CASSLDRSGTEAFF. The chain is built from TRBV10-2 and TRBJ1-1, with 7 bases lining up with TRBD1. The sequenced fragment ends 3 residues before the CDR3 boundary, so the rest is inferred from the germline J gene. Germline assignment: CDR1 WSHSY and CDR2 SAAADI. Unmatched junction bases numbered 9, after V lost 6 bases and J lost 5 bases. The CDR3 totals 14 residues.

This clone appeared a few times. The CDR3 DNA, read in part, is TGCGCCAGCAGTGAGAACCTTGCAGGAACTGAA. It codes for CASSENLAGTE. The CDR3 in its entirety is CASSENLAGTEAFF. This chain joins TRBV10-2 and TRBJ1-1; D is ambiguous. The read stops 3 residues short of the end of the CDR3; the missing end is completed from the germline J gene. Deletions cut 2 bases from V and 5 bases from J, with 12 bases between. The CDR3 is made up of 14 amino acids. Germline V CDR1 and CDR2: WSHSY, SAAADI.

The sample holds a few counts of this clone. The read terminates 3 residues ahead of where the CDR3 ends, so the germline J gene completes it. The J gene is TRBJ2-3, the V gene TRBV7-6; 9 nucleotides agree with TRBD2. The CDR3 contains 17 residues. CDR1 is SGHVS and CDR2 is FNYEAQ in the germline V gene. The V and J ends lost 0 bases and 6 bases, in that order; junction bases with no gene match: 10. The sequenced CDR3 bases are TGTGCCAGCAGCTTAGCAGGTCGGCGGGGGGGCCCCGATACG. It encodes CASSLAGRRGGPDT. The whole CDR3 sequence reads CASSLAGRRGGPDTQYF.

CDR3 bases read: TGCAGCGTTGAAGGGGGGACAGGGGCCTCCTACGAG. It is translated as CSVEGGTGASYE. The whole CDR3 is CSVEGGTGASYEQYF. This chain links TRBV29-1 with TRBJ2-7; TRBD1 matches 10 bases. Sequencing ends 3 residues short of the CDR3 end; the germline J gene provides the rest. The CDR3 contains 15 residues. Germline values: CDR1 SQVTM, CDR2 ANQGSEA. With 1 base clipped from V and 0 bases from J, the junction kept 3 bases outside the gene matches.

This clone has a handful of counts. The read is 3 residues too short to cover the CDR3 end, so that end is filled in from the germline J gene. The chain links TRBV19 to TRBJ1-4; 7 positions agree with TRBD1. This CDR3 region has 17 residues. CDR1 is LNHDA and CDR2 is SQIVND in the germline V gene (reference sequence). V trimming: 6 bases; J trimming: 0 bases; junction bases outside the gene matches: 10. CDR3 residues: CASSPTGVDATNEKLFF. The DNA read from the CDR3 is TGTGCCAGTAGCCCCACAGGGGTTGACGCAACTAATGAAAAA.

This clone was observed at least ten times. The CDR3 goes on 3 residues after the read ends, and that part is filled in from the germline J gene. This chain uses TRBV5-6 with TRBJ1-5, with 7 bases aligning to TRBD1. V shed 3 bases, J shed 4 bases, and the junction held 4 bases outside the gene matches. Germline V lookup: CDR1 SGHDT, CDR2 YYEEEE. This CDR3 has 14 residues. The sequenced part of the CDR3 DNA is TGTGCCAGCAGCTGGGGGACAGAGAATCAGCCC. Residues: CASSWGTENQP. The CDR3, in full, reads CASSWGTENQPQHF.

This clone has just a few counts. The read stops 3 residues short of the end of the CDR3; the missing end is completed from the germline J gene. The J gene is TRBJ1-1, the V gene TRBV30, with a possible D match to TRBD1 (5 bases). The CDR3 runs 17 residues. V lost 2 bases, J lost 0 bases, and 19 bases lay in between. Per germline, CDR1 GTSNPN and CDR2 SVGIG (reference sequence). CDR3: CAWSKSGTAYLNTEAFF. The sequenced part of the CDR3 DNA is TGTGCCTGGAGTAAAAGCGGGACTGCCTACCTGAACACTGAA.